The 11 T cell receptor beta chains presented below share a single source sample, sequenced in a study of T cell responses to AZD1222 COVID-19 vaccine. This table comes from immunoSEQ multiplex PCR, and its TCRdb copy is limited to in-frame clones, with some not included. The profile shows 100,000 or so clones, around 83% of them singletons. The source was peripheral blood, collected on day 0 of AZD1222 vaccination. The receptors here all came from an adult in good health.

This clone was recorded once. Other DNA sequences in the same sample also yield this CDR3. The chain joins TRBV11-2 to TRBJ2-2; 7 nucleotides line up with TRBD2. Germline CDR1 reads SGHAT; CDR2 reads FQNNGV. This CDR3 spans 16 amino acids. With 3 bases clipped from V and 5 bases from J, the junction kept 9 bases outside the gene matches. CDR3 amino acids: CASSFWLKGGTGELFF. The CDR3 DNA reads as TGTGCCAGCAGCTTTTGGCTCAAGGGAGGGACCGGGGAGCTGTTTTTT. The variable domain in full, with the rest retrieved from reference TRBV11-2 and TRBJ2-2, is EAGVAQSPRYKIIEKRQSVAFWCNPISGHATLYWYQQILGQGPKLLIQFQNNGVVDDSQLPKDRFSAERLKGVDSTLKIQPAKLEDSAVYLCASSFWLKGGTGELFFGEGSRLTVL.

This clone was seen just once. The V gene is TRBV15, the J gene TRBJ1-6; no clear D gene. The CDR3 covers 13 residues. With 0 bases removed from V and 5 bases from J, the gap between germline ends came to 2 bases. CDR1 and CDR2 (germline): LNHNV, YYDKDF (reference sequence). CDR3 amino acids: CATSRDHNSPLHF. CDR3 nucleotides: TGTGCCACCAGCAGAGACCATAATTCACCCCTCCACTTT.

The genes are TRBV28 and TRBJ1-5; 11 bases fit TRBD1. CDR3 length equals 15 residues. Trimming at V came to 6 bases and at J to 7 bases, leaving 8 bases not matched to a gene. Looked up from germline, CDR1 is MDHEN and CDR2 is SYDVKM. In nucleotides, the CDR3 is TGTGCCAGCAGCCCAAGGACAGGGGGCGGCCAGCCCCAGCATTTT. It is translated as CASSPRTGGGQPQHF.

In its sample, this clone was seen once. The gene calls are TRBV12-3 or TRBV12-4 and TRBJ2-3; no clear D gene. The V and J ends lost 5 bases and 1 base respectively, with 7 bases between them. The CDR3 spans 13 residues. Written as DNA, the CDR3 is TGTGCCAGCAGTCCCGACCGCACAGATACGCAGTATTTT. The encoded protein is CASSPDRTDTQYF.

The gene calls are TRBV28 and TRBJ1-3, with 8 bases lining up with TRBD1. Trimming took 6 bases from V and 7 from J; bases not matched to a gene: 11. Per the germline V gene, CDR1 is MDHEN and CDR2 is SYDVKM. The CDR3 spans 15 residues. The CDR3 loop is CASSEGQASRNTIYF. As DNA, the CDR3 is TGTGCCAGCAGCGAGGGACAGGCCTCTAGGAACACCATATATTTT.

The V call is TRBV19, the J call TRBJ2-1, with 8 bases lining up with TRBD1. CDR1 is LNHDA, CDR2 SQIVND, per germline (reference sequence). The CDR3 extends over 20 amino acids. V shed 5 bases and J 1 base; nucleotides not matched to a gene: 19. CDR3 sequence (DNA): TGTGCCAGTAGTGTCTTGGACAGGGCCAAACCCCGTTGGTCCTACAATGAGCAGTTCTTC. Protein sequence: CASSVLDRAKPRWSYNEQFF.

The V and J genes are TRBV7-2 and TRBJ1-4; 9 nucleotides match TRBD1. With V trimmed by 5 bases and J by 0 bases, 1 base remained unmatched. This CDR3 contains 15 residues. Germline CDR1 SGHTA, CDR2 FQGNSA. CDR3 amino acids: CASSRQGATNEKLFF. Here the CDR3 DNA reads TGTGCCAGCAGCAGACAGGGGGCAACTAATGAAAAACTGTTTTTT.

The chain has TRBV28 and TRBJ1-2; D is unclear. Between the trimmed V and J ends, which lost 2 bases and 0 bases, there was a span of 16 bases. The CDR3 runs to 17 residues. Germline V CDR1 and CDR2: MDHEN, SYDVKM. The CDR3 sequence: CASSLGSTLSPNYGYTF. The CDR3, as DNA: TGTGCCAGCAGTTTAGGATCGACCCTGAGTCCTAACTATGGCTACACCTTC.

The chain links TRBV6-5 to TRBJ2-2, with a weak D call TRBD1 (5 bases). The CDR3 sequence is 14 residues long. Per the germline V gene, CDR1 is MNHEY and CDR2 is SVGAGI. Between the trimmed V and J ends, which lost 4 bases and 5 bases, there was a span of 11 bases. The CDR3 nucleotides read TGTGCCAGCAGTTCGAGAGACAGAACCGGGGAGCTGTTTTTT. Translation: CASSSRDRTGELFF.

This clone was detected only once. This chain joins TRBV27 and TRBJ2-4; D ambiguous. CDR1 is MNHEY and CDR2 is SMNVEV in the germline V gene (reference sequence). V lost 6 bases and J 11 bases, leaving 11 bases between the germline ends. The CDR3 sequence is 11 residues long. The CDR3 DNA sequence: TGTGCCAGCAGAACCGGCGCGGTTCAGTACTTC. Its protein is CASRTGAVQYF.

V is TRBV6-4 and J is TRBJ1-5; maybe TRBD1 (5 bases). V shed 0 bases and J shed 4 bases, with 10 bases lying between them. CDR1 and CDR2 (germline): MRHNA, SNTAGT. The CDR3 covers 15 residues. The CDR3 nucleotides are TGTGCCAGCAGTGACTCGGGGAAGGGGAATCAGCCCCAGCATTTT. It specifies CASSDSGKGNQPQHF.